The next 28 T cell receptor beta chains were all read from a single sample in a study of technical replicates of blood from several donors. TCRdb's table, derived via immunoSEQ multiplex PCR, lists solely in-frame clones and lacks some. The data contain about 100,000 clones, approximately 96% of them seen just once; the ten biggest clones take up approximately 0.22%. Input material: T cells isolated from PBMCs. Receptors originate from a human donor in good health.

The V gene is TRBV29-1, the J gene TRBJ2-5; TRBD1 is a possible D gene (6 bases). The CDR3 spans 13 residues. CDR1 and CDR2 from the germline V gene are SQVTM and ANQGSEA. The germline V and J ends were trimmed by 4 bases and 5 bases, with 14 bases remaining between them. CDR3 DNA sequence: TGCAGCGTTGCGGGCCAGGGGCATGAGACCCAGTACTTC. Encoded protein: CSVAGQGHETQYF.

The rearrangement uses TRBV10-2 and TRBJ2-1, with a possible D match to TRBD1 (5 bases). This CDR3 spans 12 amino acids. Germline V gene sequence: CDR1 WSHSY, CDR2 SAAADI. V lost 7 bases to trimming and J lost 4 bases, with 8 bases between them. CDR3 DNA sequence: TGCGCCAGCACGACAGCTTACAATGAGCAGTTCTTC. It yields the protein CASTTAYNEQFF.

The CDR3 loop reads CASSLRAGVTDTQYF. DNA for the CDR3: TGTGCCAGCAGCTTAAGAGCGGGGGTCACAGATACGCAGTATTTT. The rearrangement joins TRBV7-9 to TRBJ2-3; TRBD2 agrees at 8 bases. This CDR3 contains 15 residues. CDR1 SEHNR and CDR2 FQNEAQ come from the germline V gene (reference sequence). With V trimmed by 2 bases and J by 2 bases, 3 bases remained unmatched.

The chain couples TRBV15 to TRBJ1-5; D remains ambiguous. The CDR3 spans 16 residues. V gave up 3 bases and J gave up 7 bases, with 19 bases separating them. Germline CDR1 LNHNV, CDR2 YYDKDF (reference sequence). The CDR3 protein is CATSSYTGILIQPQHF. Written as DNA, the CDR3 is TGTGCCACCAGCAGCTACACCGGGATCCTTATACAGCCCCAGCATTTT.

The rearrangement links TRBV19 to TRBJ2-1; 9 nucleotides line up with TRBD1. Germline V CDR1 and CDR2: LNHDA, SQIVND (reference sequence). The CDR3 runs to 14 residues. J was trimmed by 5 bases and V by 9 bases; bases with no gene match: 8. DNA of the CDR3: TGTGCCAGCACAGGGGGCTTTAGGAACAATGAGCAGTTCTTC. This translates into CASTGGFRNNEQFF.

The rearrangement links TRBV5-4 to TRBJ2-1; 8 positions agree with TRBD2. The trim removed 1 base at V and 6 bases at J, leaving 6 bases unmatched. Germline CDR1 reads SGHNT; CDR2 reads YYREEE (reference sequence). The CDR3 has 15 residues. The CDR3 DNA sequence: TGTGCCAGCAGCTTGAGACGGGGGGGCCGCAATGAGCAGTTCTTC. Its translation: CASSLRRGGRNEQFF.

The chain employs TRBV6-1 and TRBJ2-3, with TRBD2 matching 12 bases. The CDR3 totals 16 residues. CDR1 and CDR2 from the germline V gene are MNHNS and SASEGT. Unmatched junction bases numbered 7, after V lost 4 bases and J lost 5 bases. The CDR3 protein is CASSVRLAGVVDTQYF. The DNA for the CDR3 is TGTGCCAGCAGTGTCAGACTAGCGGGAGTGGTAGATACGCAGTATTTT.

The chain uses TRBV28 and TRBJ2-5; D unclear. V lost 3 bases, J lost 0 bases, and 17 bases lay in between. Germline CDR1 reads MDHEN; CDR2 reads SYDVKM. The CDR3 sequence is 17 residues long. This CDR3 reads CASSFQPDGRYQETQYF. In DNA form, the CDR3 reads TGTGCCAGCAGTTTTCAACCAGACGGCAGGTACCAAGAGACCCAGTACTTC.

This rearrangement joins TRBV5-4 to TRBJ2-5; D unclear. The ends were cut back, 2 bases at V and 2 bases at J, with 7 bases in the middle. Germline CDR1 and CDR2: SGHNT and YYREEE (reference sequence). The CDR3 consists of 13 residues. The CDR3 DNA is TGTGCCAGCAGCTTATATTATCAAGAGACCCAGTACTTC. This codes for CASSLYYQETQYF.

V and J are TRBV4-2 and TRBJ1-2, with D possibly TRBD1 on 6 matching bases. V was clipped by 3 bases and J by 5 bases, with 16 bases between them. The CDR3 covers 15 residues. Germline CDR1 is LGHNA and CDR2 is YNFKEQ. The CDR3 DNA sequence: TGTGCCAGCAGCCAGGAGGGGGGGGCCAGTTATGGCTACACCTTC. Amino acid sequence: CASSQEGGASYGYTF.

The V and J genes are TRBV7-9 and TRBJ1-1; D ambiguous. This CDR3 has 14 residues. V gave up 4 bases and J gave up 4 bases, with 13 bases separating them. Looked up from germline, CDR1 is SEHNR and CDR2 is FQNEAQ (reference sequence). CDR3 region: CASSSRSSSTEAFF. DNA for the CDR3: TGTGCCAGCAGCTCTCGCTCAAGTAGCACTGAAGCTTTCTTT.

V usage is TRBV18 and J usage is TRBJ2-3; 8 bases are a match to TRBD2. V dropped 3 bases and J dropped 1; count of bases not matched to a gene: 6. CDR1 and CDR2 from the germline V gene are KGHSH and LQKENI. This CDR3 is 16 amino acids long. This chain's CDR3 is CASSPLRGGGTDTQYF. In nucleotides, the CDR3 is TGTGCCAGCTCACCCCTCCGGGGGGGCGGCACAGATACGCAGTATTTT.

The gene calls are TRBV7-2 and TRBJ2-2; D may be TRBD1 (5 bases). In germline, CDR1 is SGHTA, CDR2 FQGNSA. The CDR3 runs to 14 residues. V was trimmed by 1 base and J by 6 bases, leaving 9 bases between them. CDR3 loop: CASSLVGAPGELFF. The CDR3 DNA sequence: TGTGCCAGCAGCTTAGTAGGGGCCCCCGGGGAGCTGTTTTTT.

This clone was seen a few times. This chain joins TRBV15 and TRBJ1-2; TRBD1 matches 10 bases. Trimming cost V 3 bases and J 4 bases; bases outside gene matches: 5. CDR3 length equals 15 residues. CDR1 is LNHNV and CDR2 is YYDKDF in the germline V gene (reference sequence). Here the CDR3 reads CATSSGDRGLYGYTF. CDR3 DNA: TGTGCCACCAGCAGTGGGGACAGGGGCCTCTATGGCTACACCTTC. The complete variable domain, with remaining parts taken from reference TRBV15 and TRBJ1-2, reads DAMVIQNPRYQVTQFGKPVTLSCSQTLNHNVMYWYQQKSSQAPKLLFHYYDKDFNNEADTPDNFQSRRPNTSFCFLDIRSPGLGDTAMYLCATSSGDRGLYGYTFGSGTRLTVV.

CDR3 in DNA: TGTGCCATCAGCGAGGCGGGACAGCCCTACGAGCAGTACTTC. The encoded protein is CAISEAGQPYEQYF. The V and J genes are TRBV10-3 and TRBJ2-7, with a weak D call TRBD1 (7 bases). Per the germline V gene, CDR1 is ENHRY and CDR2 is SYGVKD. The CDR3 sequence is 14 residues long. V was pared by 6 bases and J by 2 bases, with 14 bases between.

V and J are TRBV11-2 and TRBJ2-3, with D uncertain. Germline CDR1 and CDR2: SGHAT and FQNNGV. The ends were cut back, 3 bases at V and 4 bases at J, with 5 bases in the middle. The CDR3 has 12 residues. CDR3 bases: TGTGCCAGCAGCTTTCTAGCAGATACGCAGTATTTT. Amino acids: CASSFLADTQYF.

This sequence joins TRBV25-1 and TRBJ2-2; 11 bases map to TRBD2. This CDR3 has 13 amino acids. Germline CDR1 MGHDK, CDR2 SYGVNS. The V and J ends lost 7 bases and 7 bases, in that order; junction bases with no gene match: 2. The CDR3 here is CASTTSGGGELFF. CDR3 nucleotides: TGTGCCAGCACAACTAGCGGGGGCGGGGAGCTGTTTTTT.

The V gene is TRBV6-6, the J gene TRBJ2-1; 11 bases align to TRBD1. Looked up from germline, CDR1 is MNHNY and CDR2 is SVGAGI (reference sequence). V lost 5 bases to trimming and J lost 5 bases; unmatched junction nucleotides: 5. The CDR3 has 15 amino acids. The CDR3 DNA follows: TGTGCCAGCAGTGATGGGACAGGGGGGCACAATGAGCAGTTCTTC. Its translation: CASSDGTGGHNEQFF.

The chain joins TRBV4-1 to TRBJ2-1; no clear D gene. Trimming left V 2 bases short and J 5 bases short, with 4 bases between. This CDR3 has 12 amino acids. Germline-derived CDR1 and CDR2 are MGHRA and YSYEKL. The CDR3 protein is CASSQYNNEQFF. In nucleotides, the CDR3 is TGCGCCAGCAGCCAATATAACAATGAGCAGTTCTTC.

The chain joins TRBV7-9 to TRBJ2-7, with a weak D call TRBD2 (5 bases). V dropped 6 bases and J dropped 5 bases, with 11 bases sitting between them. Germline CDR1 and CDR2: SEHNR and FQNEAQ (reference sequence). The CDR3 extends over 12 amino acids. The CDR3 protein is CASSFVRDEQYF. As DNA, the CDR3 is TGTGCCAGCAGTTTTGTGAGGGACGAGCAGTACTTC.

This sequence joins TRBV7-9 and TRBJ2-7; D is perhaps TRBD2 (5 bases). This CDR3 region has 13 residues. Germline V lookup: CDR1 SEHNR, CDR2 FQNEAQ (reference sequence). The V end lost 4 bases, the J end lost 3 bases, and 10 bases lay between the germline ends. CDR3 nucleotide sequence: TGTGCCAGCAGCTACGGACGGGGCTACGAGCAGTACTTC. Translated, it gives CASSYGRGYEQYF.

The rearrangement links TRBV15 to TRBJ2-7; 9 bases agree with TRBD1. The CDR3 sequence is 15 residues long. Per the germline V gene, CDR1 is LNHNV and CDR2 is YYDKDF (reference sequence). The J segment lost 5 bases and the V segment lost 3 bases, leaving 8 bases of the junction unmatched. CDR3: CATSRESRTGDEQYF. CDR3 coding DNA: TGTGCCACCAGCAGGGAAAGTCGGACAGGGGACGAGCAGTACTTC.

The rearrangement links TRBV29-1 to TRBJ2-1, with 7 bases lining up with TRBD2. V lost 0 bases and J lost 4; bases outside the gene matches: 6. This CDR3 comprises 15 residues. In germline, CDR1 is SQVTM, CDR2 ANQGSEA. CDR3 bases: TGCAGCGTTGAAGATTGGGAGGGTACTTACAATGAGCAGTTCTTC. Protein: CSVEDWEGTYNEQFF.

This rearrangement joins TRBV19 to TRBJ1-5; no clear D. CDR1 and CDR2 (germline): LNHDA, SQIVND (reference sequence). Deletions cut 7 bases from V and 0 bases from J, with 7 bases between. There are 13 residues in the CDR3. CDR3 protein: CASNQISNQPQHF. CDR3 DNA: TGTGCCAGTAATCAGATTAGCAATCAGCCCCAGCATTTT.

This sequence joins TRBV14 and TRBJ1-2; D not certain. V was clipped by 0 bases and J by 4 bases, with 15 bases between them. The germline V gene has CDR1 SGHDN and CDR2 FVKESK. This CDR3 comprises 16 residues. The CDR3 nucleotides read TGTGCCAGCAGCCAAGAACCAGGCCCCCGGGGCTATGGCTACACCTTC. This codes for CASSQEPGPRGYGYTF.

CDR3 coding DNA: TGTGCCATCAGCAGCGGGGAATACAATGAGCAGTTCTTC. Translating gives CAISSGEYNEQFF. V usage is TRBV10-3 and J usage is TRBJ2-1, with TRBD2 identical over 7 bases. Trimming at V came to 6 bases and at J to 4 bases, leaving 3 bases not matched to a gene. The CDR3 contains 13 residues. In germline, CDR1 is ENHRY, CDR2 SYGVKD.

This chain connects TRBV7-9 to TRBJ2-7, with D possibly TRBD1 on 6 matching bases. From germline, CDR1 is SEHNR and CDR2 FQNEAQ (reference sequence). The CDR3 covers 15 residues. Trimming stripped 5 bases from V and 0 bases from J, with 14 bases between. CDR3 loop: CASSGGHLSSYEQYF. In DNA form, the CDR3 reads TGTGCCAGCAGCGGGGGACACCTGAGCTCCTACGAGCAGTACTTC.

The chain uses TRBV2 and TRBJ1-4; D may be TRBD1 (5 bases). The CDR3 sequence is 19 residues long. Trimming cost V 3 bases and J 0 bases, with 20 bases left between them. Germline V gene data show CDR1 as SNHLY and CDR2 as FYNNEI. CDR3 amino acids: CASSDGGEPTEATNEKLFF. The CDR3 DNA sequence: TGTGCCAGCAGTGATGGGGGGGAGCCGACAGAGGCAACTAATGAAAAACTGTTTTTT.